This T cell receptor (beta chain) was documented in a study of radiotherapy plus CTLA-4 blockade in lung cancer. Across the whole study: With roughly a third of patients having disease control, objective responses were seen in 15% to 20%.

Focal radiation plus CTLA-4 blockade with ipilimumab was administered to patients who had chemo-refractory metastatic non-small-cell lung cancer. The assay was immunoSEQ multiplex PCR, and TCRdb's table has in-frame clones only and misses some. The sample shows fewer than 85,000 clones, around 87% of them seen only once. CDR3 length equals 12 residues. V shed 7 bases and J shed 11 bases, with 17 bases lying between them. Germline V gene sequence: CDR1 GTSNPN, CDR2 SVGIG (reference sequence). This clonotype was sampled from a human donor with non-small cell lung cancer who had stable disease on radiotherapy plus ipilimumab. Here the sequenced sample was peripheral blood, taken from a patient treated with radiotherapy plus ipilimumab. J is TRBJ1-4 and V is TRBV30; D perhaps matches TRBD1 (6 bases). The CDR3 reads CALISGTQKLFF. For the CDR3, the DNA is TGTGCCTTAATTTCCGGGACACAGAAACTGTTTTTT.